This T cell receptor beta chain was sequenced in a study of T cells in localized non-small cell lung cancer. Regarding the study as a whole: Uninvolved adjacent lung showed the highest T cell clonality, exceeding tumor. Only one tumor region was sequenced, so heterogeneity remains possible. Higher T cell density in the blood was associated with longer overall survival, whereas higher adjacent-lung clonality associated with shorter survival. The appearance of a median 57 of the top 100 tumor clones was seen in adjacent lung.

Measured with immunoSEQ multiplex PCR; TCRdb has only the in-frame clones, and not every one. This table has 10,000 to 13,000 clones, under 55% appearing once. Worth noting for this clone: Its antigen is not known.

CDR3 length: 14 amino acids. With 0 bases removed from V and 8 bases from J, the gap between germline ends came to 12 bases. Per germline, CDR1 SGHRS and CDR2 YFSETQ. The starting material was lymph node tissue, obtained before any cancer treatment. The genes are TRBV5-1 and TRBJ1-3; no clear D gene. The receptor was derived from a woman aged 35 to 69 with stage II squamous cell lung carcinoma. This chain's CDR3 is CASSLGTAGDTIYF. As DNA, the CDR3 is TGCGCCAGCAGCTTGGGGACCGCTGGGGACACCATATATTTT.